Sequencing of this T cell receptor beta chain was carried out in a study of T-cell reconstitution after alpha-beta-depleted transplantation in children. Study outcomes and limitations: After transplant, high TCRbeta diversity at day 60 in some patients arose from surviving recipient T cells and thymic progenitors. From newly produced T cells came most of the T-cell counts and diversity one year after transplant. It was reported that alpha-beta T cells came from several hundred expanded graft clones (about two months after transplant).

As concerns this clonotype: Its specificity is unknown.

Using unique molecular identifiers, the investigators prepared the TCRbeta library. Each CDR3 protein gets one entry after TCRdb re-called the PCR reads with MiXCR. This sample has roughly 120,000 distinct CDR3 sequences, with about 21% found just once. V dropped 4 bases and J dropped 3 bases, with 10 bases sitting between them. Germline-derived CDR1 and CDR2 are SQVTM and ANQGSEA. This CDR3 has 13 amino acids. The material was PBMCs, mostly from graft donor cells, obtained 180 days after TCRalphabeta/CD19-depleted stem cell transplant. The origin of this receptor is a male patient under 10 years old who had a stem cell transplant for chronic granulomatous disease, so the T cells may come from the graft donor. V and J are TRBV29-1 and TRBJ1-5; D may be TRBD1 (6 bases). The CDR3 here is CSVAQGINQPQHF. CDR3 DNA: TGCAGCGTTGCTCAGGGGATCAATCAGCCCCAGCATTTT. Drawing the rest from reference TRBV29-1 and TRBJ1-5, the complete variable domain is SAVISQKPSRDICQRGTSLTIQCQVDSQVTMMFWYRQQPGQSLTLIATANQGSEATYESGFVIDKFPISRPNLTFSTLTVSNMSPEDSSIYLCSVAQGINQPQHFGDGTRLSIL.